The entry that follows covers one T cell receptor (beta chain) sequence. The sample's time point: cycle 4 day 1 (C4D1), after 6 weeks of nivolumab. With no exception, relapse followed autologous stem cell transplantation in all patients, and brentuximab vedotin exposure varied. The data were taken from a study of PD-1 blockade in classical Hodgkin lymphoma. Sequencing was performed with immunoSEQ multiplex PCR; in TCRdb, only in-frame clones are kept and a portion is missing. The sample lists around 53,000 clones, about three quarters seen once, with over 9.5% in the top ten. The CDR3 is 15 residues long. Germline assignment: CDR1 LGHNA and CDR2 YSLEER. The V segment lost 5 bases and the J segment 3 bases; nucleotides outside the gene matches: 4.

The TCR sequence derives from a human donor with classical Hodgkin lymphoma. V and J are TRBV4-3 and TRBJ2-7; TRBD2 aligns across 13 bases. The input for sequencing was peripheral blood mononuclear cells (PBMCs), taken before the fourth cycle of nivolumab. The CDR3 spells CASSAGLAGVYEQYF. The CDR3 DNA reads as TGCGCCAGCAGCGCAGGACTAGCGGGGGTCTACGAGCAGTACTTC.